This T cell receptor beta chain was captured in a study of blood T cell repertoires in COVID-19. Study as a whole: T cells, B-cell-depleted T cells, or PBMCs supplied cDNA or gDNA.

Recruited during active infection, patients (from Seattle) were subsequently followed longitudinally. How the authors handled the data: Amplification from reference gene primers served as the basis for estimated nucleated cell counts. The method was immunoSEQ multiplex PCR; TCRdb's version includes in-frame clones alone and lacks a portion of them. The DNA gave D and trimming, while V, J and clone size come from that table. The repertoire holds 540,000 or so clones, with 85% to 90% as singletons. The CDR3 extends over 13 amino acids. CDR1 is SQVTM, CDR2 ANQGSEA, per germline. The junction had 3 bases not matched to a gene; V was cut back by 7 bases and J by 0 bases. This clone came up once.

J is TRBJ2-1 and V is TRBV29-1; 7 bases fit TRBD1. The sequencing sample was made of peripheral blood. The receptor comes from a woman in her forties or fifties with COVID-19, enrolled during active disease. CDR3 in DNA: TGCAGCGCCTACAGGGGCTCCTACAATGAGCAGTTCTTC. Its protein is CSAYRGSYNEQFF.